These T cell receptor beta chains were read from a single sample in a study of OX40 agonist ivuxolimab in advanced cancers. The method was immunoSEQ multiplex PCR; TCRdb's version includes in-frame clones alone and lacks a portion of them. The sample contains under 80,000 clones, roughly 85% of which appear only once. The sample here was CD4+ or CD8+ T cells sorted from blood, taken in a trial of the OX40 agonist ivuxolimab. Receptors were obtained from an adult with an advanced solid tumor such as melanoma, head and neck, liver or kidney cancer. Both conserved end residues are part of each CDR3. The order of the fields is V gene, D gene, J gene, clone size, CDR3 DNA, CDR3 protein. D genes are given only for firm matches. Where a row states a size, it is once, few, many or the class of an expanded clone; other rows omit it.

>TRBV7-9|NA|TRBJ1-3|once
TGTGCCAGCAAAGACATCTCTGGAAACACCATATATTTT
CASKDISGNTIYF
>TRBV29-1|TRBD1|TRBJ1-1|NA
TGCAGCGTTGAAGGCTGGACAGGGGGAGCTTTCTTT
CSVEGWTGGAFF
>TRBV14|TRBD2|TRBJ2-5|NA
TGTGCCAGCAGCCTTGGACTAGCGGGGGCCGGGGAGACCCAGTACTTC
CASSLGLAGAGETQYF
>TRBV2|NA|TRBJ2-1|few
TGTGCCAGCAGTCTGGGTAGGCCCCGCTCCTACAATGAGCAGTTCTTC
CASSLGRPRSYNEQFF
>TRBV5-4|NA|TRBJ1-2|once
TGTGCCAGCAGCTTGGTCGGGGTCAGGAACTATGGCTACACCTTC
CASSLVGVRNYGYTF
>TRBV5-6|NA|TRBJ1-1|NA
TGTGCCAGCAGCTTGACGCTACAGAAAATGAACACTGAAGCTTTCTTT
CASSLTLQKMNTEAFF
>TRBV7-6|TRBD2|TRBJ2-5|NA
TGTGCCAGCAGCTTTTCCGTAGCGGGCGGCCAAGAGACCCAGTACTTC
CASSFSVAGGQETQYF
>TRBV7-3|NA|TRBJ1-1|NA
TGTGCCAGCACCCCGGGATCGATCACTGAAGCTTTCTTT
CASTPGSITEAFF
>TRBV5-1|TRBD1|TRBJ1-6|NA
TGCGCCAGCAGCCCCGGGGACAGGGATGTTTCACCCCTCCACTTT
CASSPGDRDVSPLHF
>TRBV28|NA|TRBJ1-5|once
TGTGCCAGCAGTTTATCCCACACCTATCAGCCCCAGCATTTT
CASSLSHTYQPQHF
>TRBV7-2|NA|TRBJ2-1|NA
TGTGCCAGCAGCCCCCTGACGGAATTTAATGAGCAGTTCTTC
CASSPLTEFNEQFF
>TRBV10-3|NA|TRBJ1-1|NA
TGTGCCATCAGTGAGTCGGAGAAGACAGGGAACACTGAAGCTTTCTTT
CAISESEKTGNTEAFF
>TRBV7-9|NA|TRBJ2-7|NA
TGTGCCAGCAGCCAATTCCGCGAGCAGTACTTC
CASSQFREQYF
>TRBV2|NA|TRBJ1-2|once
TGTGCCAGCAGTGGGTTCACTACGGGCGATGGCTACACCTTC
CASSGFTTGDGYTF
>TRBV7-2|NA|TRBJ1-1|few
TGTGCCAGCAGCTTAATGAAACCCACTGAAGCTTTCTTT
CASSLMKPTEAFF
>TRBV11-3|TRBD2|TRBJ2-1|NA
TGTGCCAGCAGCTTACAGCGGGGGCATGGTGAGCAGTTCTTC
CASSLQRGHGEQFF
>TRBV25-1|NA|TRBJ1-5|few
TGTGCCAGCAGTGGACAGGTTAGCAATCAGCCCCAGCATTTT
CASSGQVSNQPQHF
>TRBV27|NA|TRBJ1-1|NA
TGTGCCAGCAGCCACGCCTGGGACACTGAAGCTTTCTTT
CASSHAWDTEAFF
>TRBV29-1|NA|TRBJ1-4|NA
TGCAGCGTAAAAGGTCGGGAGGAAAAACTGTTTTTT
CSVKGREEKLFF
>TRBV6-6|NA|TRBJ1-4|NA
TGTGCCAGCAGCTCTAACGAAAAACTGTTTTTT
CASSSNEKLFF
>TRBV18|NA|TRBJ1-1|NA
TGTGCCAGCTCACCACCAGGGAACACTGAAGCTTTCTTT
CASSPPGNTEAFF
>TRBV7-2|NA|TRBJ2-2|NA
TGTGCCAGCAGCTCCCAACCTTTCACCGGGGAGCTGTTTTTT
CASSSQPFTGELFF
>TRBV5-1|TRBD1|TRBJ2-1|NA
TGCGCCAGCAGCTTGGTTAGGCAGGGGGCCAACAATGAGCAGTTCTTC
CASSLVRQGANNEQFF
>TRBV18|NA|TRBJ1-2|NA
TGTGCCAGTGGGGTCCGGGACACCAACTATGGCTACACCTTC
CASGVRDTNYGYTF
>TRBV27|NA|TRBJ2-7|NA
TGTGCCAGCAGTTTAATGTGGGGTGGGTCCTACGAGCAGTACTTC
CASSLMWGGSYEQYF
>TRBV4-1|TRBD2|TRBJ2-1|NA
TGCGCCAGCAGGCCACTACTAGCGGGAGGTCTTCGCTCCTACAATGAGCAGTTCTTC
CASRPLLAGGLRSYNEQFF
>TRBV7-8|NA|TRBJ1-5|NA
TGTGCCAGCAGCCCCTCAGAACGTATCAATCAGCCCCAGCATTTT
CASSPSERINQPQHF
>TRBV7-2|NA|TRBJ1-1|few
TGTGCCAGCAGCTTACGGGGAGGCACTGAAGCTTTCTTT
CASSLRGGTEAFF
>TRBV7-3|TRBD1|TRBJ2-2|few
TGTGCCAGCAGCAACCCGGGACAGGGGGTCACCGGGGAGCTGTTTTTT
CASSNPGQGVTGELFF
>TRBV11-1|NA|TRBJ2-5|once
TGTGCCAGCAGCCCTGACAGCGGGTTTGGGACCCAGTACTTC
CASSPDSGFGTQYF
>TRBV27|NA|TRBJ2-7|NA
TGTGCCAGTAGGGGGGCTGGTTCCTACGAGCAGTACTTC
CASRGAGSYEQYF
>TRBV4-2|TRBD1|TRBJ1-1|once
TGTGCCAGCAGCCGACAGGGGGCCGGGACTAACACTGAAGCTTTCTTT
CASSRQGAGTNTEAFF
>TRBV30|TRBD2|TRBJ2-3|few
TGTGCCTGGAGTGGAGCGGGAGACACAGATACGCAGTATTTT
CAWSGAGDTDTQYF
>TRBV2|TRBD2|TRBJ2-2|few
TGTGCCAGCAGTGGACAGCGGGGGACAACCGGGGAGCTGTTTTTT
CASSGQRGTTGELFF
>TRBV19|NA|TRBJ1-1|NA
TGTGCCAGTACCGTGCACGCGAACACTGAAGCTTTCTTT
CASTVHANTEAFF
>TRBV5-1|TRBD1|TRBJ2-3|NA
TGCGCCAGCAGCGGGAGACAGGGAGAGGTGACAGATACGCAGTATTTT
CASSGRQGEVTDTQYF
>TRBV28|TRBD1|TRBJ2-1|NA
TGTGCCAGCATCCTGGACAGGGAGCGCAGAGGATCCTACAATGAGCAGTTCTTC
CASILDRERRGSYNEQFF
>TRBV7-9|NA|TRBJ1-3|NA
TGTGCCAGCAGCCTCAGTTTAGAGGGTCGGGGAAACACCATATATTTT
CASSLSLEGRGNTIYF
>TRBV5-1|NA|TRBJ2-4|NA
TGCGCCAGCAAGCCCCTTCTAGCCAAAAACATTCAGTACTTC
CASKPLLAKNIQYF
>TRBV4-3|NA|TRBJ2-3|NA
TGCGCCAGCAGCCAGGGAGGGGGGTTAGATACGCAGTATTTT
CASSQGGGLDTQYF
>TRBV5-8|NA|TRBJ2-2|NA
TGTGCCAGCAGAAGGGGGAGGGCCAACACCGGGGAGCTGTTTTTT
CASRRGRANTGELFF
>TRBV7-9|NA|TRBJ2-7|NA
TGTGCCAGCGAAGGCGGGATATACGAGCAGTACTTC
CASEGGIYEQYF
>TRBV18|NA|TRBJ1-1|NA
TGTGCCAGCTCACCGCTTTTAGTCACTGAAGCTTTCTTT
CASSPLLVTEAFF
>TRBV7-6|TRBD1|TRBJ1-1|NA
TGTGCCAGCAGCCGGGACAGTCTTGAAGCTTTCTTT
CASSRDSLEAFF
>TRBV5-4|NA|TRBJ1-2|once
TGTGCCAGCAGCTTGGGTGTCGAGCACTATGGCTACACCTTC
CASSLGVEHYGYTF
>TRBV25-1|NA|TRBJ1-4|NA
TGTGCCAGCAGTTTGGCGGGGAATGAAAAACTGTTTTTT
CASSLAGNEKLFF
>TRBV2|TRBD2|TRBJ2-3|few
TGTGCCAGCAGACTTAGGACTAGCGGGTTCACAGATACGCAGTATTTT
CASRLRTSGFTDTQYF
>TRBV6-5|NA|TRBJ1-2|once
TGTGCCAGCAGTTTACTCGGACAGAATTCTAACTATGGCTACACCTTC
CASSLLGQNSNYGYTF
>TRBV7-9|NA|TRBJ2-5|NA
TGTGCCAGCAGGGATGGTGGGCTGAACGAAGAGACCCAGTACTTC
CASRDGGLNEETQYF
>TRBV5-1|NA|TRBJ2-3|NA
TGCGCCAGCAGCTTAACGGGGCCGGGCACAGATACGCAGTATTTT
CASSLTGPGTDTQYF
>TRBV5-1|NA|TRBJ1-2|NA
TGCGCCAGCAGCTTCGGTCAAGTCTCCTATGGCTACACCTTC
CASSFGQVSYGYTF
>TRBV19|NA|TRBJ1-2|NA
TGTGCCAGTAGTAAGAGCCAGGACAGAAGGAATGGCTACACCTTC
CASSKSQDRRNGYTF